This entry lists 20 T cell receptor beta chains sequenced from one sample in a study of blood T cell repertoires in COVID-19. Measured with immunoSEQ multiplex PCR; TCRdb has only the in-frame clones, and not every one. Here the sample spans around 72,000 clones, approximately 90% being singletons. Sequenced sample: peripheral blood. These receptors all come from a woman aged 65 to 85 with acute or convalescent COVID-19.

The chain uses TRBV3-1 (or the pseudogene TRBV3-2) and TRBJ2-1; TRBD2 aligns across 8 bases. The CDR3 is 21 residues long. Germline CDR1 reads LGHDT; CDR2 reads YNNKEL (reference sequence). Unmatched junction bases numbered 18, after V lost 2 bases and J lost 0 bases. CDR3 nucleotide sequence: TGTGCCAGCAGCCAAAAAGCTATCCGGGAGGGCCGGAAGAGCTCCTACAATGAGCAGTTCTTC. As protein: CASSQKAIREGRKSSYNEQFF.

The chain carries TRBV19 and TRBJ1-1; D remains ambiguous. CDR3 length: 13 residues. Trimming pared 3 bases from V and 8 bases from J, leaving 13 bases between. Per the germline V gene, CDR1 is LNHDA and CDR2 is SQIVND (reference sequence). The CDR3: CASSMGSPLEAFF. The DNA for the CDR3 is TGTGCCAGTAGTATGGGCAGCCCCTTAGAAGCTTTCTTT. Variable domain in full (rest from reference TRBV19 and TRBJ1-1): DGGITQSPKYLFRKEGQNVTLSCEQNLNHDAMYWYRQDPGQGLRLIYYSQIVNDFQKGDIAEGYSVSREKKESFPLTVTSAQKNPTAFYLCASSMGSPLEAFFGQGTRLTVV.

This chain uses TRBV5-1 with TRBJ2-7; maybe TRBD1 (6 bases). Germline V CDR1 and CDR2: SGHRS, YFSETQ. The CDR3 runs to 16 residues. V lost 4 bases, J lost 0 bases, and 17 bases lay in between. CDR3 sequence reads: CASSPNPTGTSYEQYF. The CDR3 bases are TGCGCCAGCAGCCCCAACCCGACAGGAACCTCCTACGAGCAGTACTTC.

The V gene is TRBV5-4, the J gene TRBJ2-3; the match to TRBD2 covers 13 bases. The V segment lost 4 bases and the J segment 5 bases; nucleotides outside the gene matches: 7. Germline V gene sequence: CDR1 SGHNT, CDR2 YYREEE (reference sequence). The CDR3 runs to 16 residues. This CDR3 reads CASSAGLAGAEDTQYF. The CDR3 region has the DNA TGTGCCAGCAGCGCAGGACTAGCGGGAGCTGAAGATACGCAGTATTTT.

This chain joins TRBV7-9 and TRBJ1-1; TRBD1 matches 9 bases. The V gene's germline CDR1 is SEHNR and CDR2 FQNEAQ (reference sequence). The junction had 5 bases not matched to a gene; V was cut back by 9 bases and J by 0 bases. This CDR3 contains 14 residues. The CDR3 bases are TGTGCCAGTGCGACAGGGGGTGTGAACACTGAAGCTTTCTTT. It encodes CASATGGVNTEAFF.

J is TRBJ1-1 and V is TRBV7-9; D is possibly TRBD1 (6 bases). Germline loops: CDR1 SEHNR, CDR2 FQNEAQ (reference sequence). Trimming took off 5 bases at V and 2 bases at J, with 12 bases between the two ends. The CDR3 extends over 14 amino acids. The CDR3 loop reads CASSLQGYNTEAFF. CDR3 DNA: TGTGCCAGCAGCCTACAGGGATATAACACTGAAGCTTTCTTT.

A single count supports this clone. The genes are TRBV2 and TRBJ1-5, with D tentatively TRBD1 (6 bases). Germline assignment: CDR1 SNHLY and CDR2 FYNNEI. V lost 2 bases to trimming and J lost 4 bases, with 12 bases between them. The CDR3 has 15 residues. The CDR3, as DNA: TGTGCCAGCAGTGAAATCAGGGGTGGGAATCAGCCCCAGCATTTT. It encodes CASSEIRGGNQPQHF.

V usage is TRBV11-2 and J usage is TRBJ1-1; D is ambiguous. CDR3 length: 13 amino acids. V lost 3 bases to trimming and J lost 0 bases, with 5 bases between them. In germline, CDR1 is SGHAT, CDR2 FQNNGV. The CDR3 bases are TGTGCCAGCAGCTTTCCCATGAACACTGAAGCTTTCTTT. Protein sequence: CASSFPMNTEAFF. The full variable domain, in which reference TRBV11-2 and TRBJ1-1 provide the parts outside the CDR3, is EAGVAQSPRYKIIEKRQSVAFWCNPISGHATLYWYQQILGQGPKLLIQFQNNGVVDDSQLPKDRFSAERLKGVDSTLKIQPAKLEDSAVYLCASSFPMNTEAFFGQGTRLTVV.

The gene calls are TRBV5-4 and TRBJ1-1, with 7 bases identical to TRBD1. V lost 0 bases to trimming and J lost 7 bases; unmatched junction nucleotides: 3. This CDR3 has 13 residues. Germline CDR1 SGHNT, CDR2 YYREEE (reference sequence). For the CDR3, the DNA is TGTGCCAGCAGCTTGGACAGGGGCGGTGAAGCTTTCTTT. Translated: CASSLDRGGEAFF.

This CDR3 is CASSPTGGSYNSPLHF. The DNA for the CDR3 is TGTGCCAGCAGTCCGACAGGGGGATCCTATAATTCACCCCTCCACTTT. The chain combines TRBV6-6 with TRBJ1-6; 9 bases align to TRBD1. The length of the CDR3 is 16 residues. V shed 5 bases, J shed 1 base, and the junction held 3 bases outside the gene matches. Per germline, CDR1 MNHNY and CDR2 SVGAGI (reference sequence).

The chain joins TRBV25-1 to TRBJ1-4; 8 bases match TRBD1. The V and J ends lost 3 bases and 0 bases, in that order; junction bases with no gene match: 3. The germline V gene encodes CDR1 MGHDK and CDR2 SYGVNS. The CDR3 covers 16 residues. DNA of the CDR3: TGTGCCAGCAGTGAGGGACAGGCCGCAACTAATGAAAAACTGTTTTTT. This translates into CASSEGQAATNEKLFF.

J is TRBJ2-1 and V is TRBV4-1, with a weak D call TRBD1 (6 bases). The V end lost 3 bases, the J end lost 7 bases, and 22 bases lay between the germline ends. There are 17 residues in the CDR3. Germline CDR1 reads MGHRA; CDR2 reads YSYEKL. DNA for the CDR3: TGCGCCAGCAGCCACCCCGCGAGACAGGATAGTGGGAATGAGCAGTTCTTC. Translating it yields CASSHPARQDSGNEQFF.

The chain combines TRBV6-5 with TRBJ1-2, with D hard to call. CDR1 is MNHEY and CDR2 is SVGAGI in the germline V gene. Trimming stripped 6 bases from V and 3 bases from J, with 8 bases between. The CDR3 is 12 residues long. Here the CDR3 DNA reads TGTGCCAGCAGGGGCCAGTACTATGGCTACACCTTC. Translation gives CASRGQYYGYTF.

The J gene is TRBJ1-5, the V gene TRBV6-5, with D possibly matching TRBD1 (5 bases). CDR1 MNHEY and CDR2 SVGAGI come from the germline V gene. With 7 bases removed from V and 6 bases from J, the gap between germline ends came to 19 bases. This CDR3 comprises 15 residues. The CDR3 spells CASTPGVVGSQPQHF. The CDR3, as DNA: TGTGCCAGCACCCCGGGGGTCGTGGGTTCTCAGCCCCAGCATTTT.

The chain joins TRBV24-1 to TRBJ1-2; TRBD1 is a possible D gene (5 bases). Germline V gene sequence: CDR1 KGHDR, CDR2 SFDVKD. Trimming left V 4 bases short and J 1 base short, with 12 bases between. The CDR3 runs 15 residues. As DNA, the CDR3 is TGTGCCACCAGTGAGAAGGGGATGGGTAACTATGGCTACACCTTC. It is translated as CATSEKGMGNYGYTF.

The chain couples TRBV10-3 to TRBJ1-4; D unresolved. This CDR3 spans 14 amino acids. Trimming stripped 3 bases from V and 8 bases from J, with 13 bases between. The germline gives CDR1 ENHRY, CDR2 SYGVKD. The CDR3 is CAISDRLSGEKLFF. CDR3 DNA sequence: TGTGCCATCAGTGATAGACTCAGCGGAGAAAAACTGTTTTTT.

V gene TRBV7-9 combines with J gene TRBJ2-7; 10 nucleotides align to TRBD2. CDR1 SEHNR and CDR2 FQNEAQ come from the germline V gene (reference sequence). V dropped 1 base and J dropped 3; count of bases not matched to a gene: 9. CDR3 length equals 17 residues. CDR3 DNA: TGTGCCAGCAGCTTAGTTCTGGCTAGCGGGAGTTACTACGAGCAGTACTTC. Translated, it gives CASSLVLASGSYYEQYF.

The chain joins TRBV1 to TRBJ2-3; no check of the table's D call, TRBD2, against the DNA was made. TRBV1 is a known pseudogene. This CDR3 region has 17 residues. As DNA, the CDR3 is TGCACCAGCAGCCAAGACGAGGAGGGAGAGAGCACAGATACGCAGTATTTT. Its protein product is CTSSQDEEGESTDTQYF.

The rearrangement links TRBV11-3 to TRBJ2-1; D perhaps matches TRBD1 (6 bases). Germline CDR1 SGHNT, CDR2 YENEEA. Deletions cut 3 bases from V and 9 bases from J, with 12 bases between. The CDR3 contains 13 residues. CDR3 residues: CASSFRGEGEQFF. The CDR3 nucleotides are TGTGCCAGCAGCTTCAGGGGTGAGGGTGAGCAGTTCTTC.

The J gene is TRBJ1-1, the V gene TRBV18; 11 nucleotides line up with TRBD1. Germline V gene lookup returns CDR1 KGHSH and CDR2 LQKENI. Trimming cost V 4 bases and J 6 bases; bases outside gene matches: 10. This CDR3 has 16 residues. The CDR3 protein is CASSLLGQGAVAEAFF. CDR3 sequence (DNA): TGTGCCAGCTCACTTTTAGGACAGGGGGCAGTGGCTGAAGCTTTCTTT.